One and the same sample provided the 2 T cell receptor beta chains below, sequenced in a study of T-cell reconstitution after alpha-beta-depleted transplantation in children. Preparation of the TCRbeta library was carried out with unique molecular identifiers. Using its own MiXCR run on the PCR reads, TCRdb lists one record per CDR3 protein. This sample carries a few hundred thousand distinct CDR3 sequences, 25% of them seen once, and the ten largest clones take about 2.6%. The material was PBMCs, obtained before TCRalphabeta/CD19-depleted stem cell transplant. The receptor set was obtained from a girl aged 2 to 9 with Fanconi anemia, due to receive a stem cell transplant.

The chain has TRBV29-1 and TRBJ1-3; the D gene is possibly TRBD1 (6 bases). From germline, CDR1 is SQVTM and CDR2 ANQGSEA. The CDR3 totals 14 residues. With 6 bases removed from V and 0 bases from J, the gap between germline ends came to 12 bases. DNA of the CDR3: TGCAGCGTCAACAGGGTGTCCTCTGGAAACACCATATATTTT. This encodes CSVNRVSSGNTIYF.

This clonotype was seen a few times. The chain combines TRBV20-1 with TRBJ2-7; TRBD1 agrees at 8 bases. The CDR3 has 12 residues. Germline V lookup: CDR1 DFQATT, CDR2 SNEGSKA (reference sequence). With V trimmed by 3 bases and J by 6 bases, 4 bases remained unmatched. CDR3 in DNA: TGCAGTGCTAGCGGACAGGGTCGCGAGCAGTACTTC. This gives the protein CSASGQGREQYF.